This T cell receptor beta chain came from a study of CD8 T cells in Susac syndrome. Study in general: Clinical remission applied to under 10 sequenced Susac syndrome patients, and roughly 6 had active disease.

Losses at the gene ends were 7 bases for V and 2 bases for J; bases not matched to a gene: 18. The germline V gene encodes CDR1 MDHEN and CDR2 SYDVKM. The CDR3 sequence is 20 residues long. Sequencing of TCR beta was carried out in blood CD8+ and CD4+ T cells. RNA, at roughly 0.45 to 1 ug, was reverse transcribed with random hexamers. An immunoSEQ multiplex PCR amplified TCR beta CDR3 over 54 Vbeta and 13 Jbeta. TCRdb re-analysed the immunoSEQ multiplex PCR reads in MiXCR, keeping a single row per CDR3 protein. The sample includes 150,000 to 200,000 distinct CDR3 sequences, about 95% of them seen just once.

This chain links TRBV28 with TRBJ2-6; TRBD2 matches 9 bases. This TCR derives from a human donor with Susac syndrome. Sequenced material: CD4+ T cells from PBMCs. The CDR3 DNA reads as TGTGCCAGCATTGGGGCTAGCGGGGCGAAAGGCGAGGCTGGGGCCAACGTCCTGACTTTC. It encodes CASIGASGAKGEAGANVLTF. Looking up the rest from reference TRBV28 and TRBJ2-6 gives the full variable domain: DVKVTQSSRYLVKRTGEKVFLECVQDMDHENMFWYRQDPGLGLRLIYFSYDVKMKEKGDIPEGYSVSREKKERFSLILESASTNQTSMYLCASIGASGAKGEAGANVLTFGAGSRLTVL.